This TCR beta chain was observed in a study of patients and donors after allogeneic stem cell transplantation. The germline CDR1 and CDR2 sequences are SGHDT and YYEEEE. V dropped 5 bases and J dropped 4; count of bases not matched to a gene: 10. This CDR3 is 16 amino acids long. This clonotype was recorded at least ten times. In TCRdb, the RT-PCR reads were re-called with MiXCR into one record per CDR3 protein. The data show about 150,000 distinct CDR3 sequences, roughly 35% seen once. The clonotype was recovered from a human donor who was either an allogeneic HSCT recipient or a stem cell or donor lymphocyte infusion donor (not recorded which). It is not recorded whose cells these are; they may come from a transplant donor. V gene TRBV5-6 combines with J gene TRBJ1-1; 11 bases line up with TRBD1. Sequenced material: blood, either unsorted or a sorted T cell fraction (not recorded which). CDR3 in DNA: TGTGCCAGCAGTTGGCTAGGACAGGGGGCGCGCACTGAAGCTTTCTTT. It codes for CASSWLGQGARTEAFF.